This T cell receptor (beta chain) appears in the sequencing data of a study of T cell repertoires in cytomegalovirus infection. Study-level information: CMV infection together with matching HLA type was indicated by public TCR beta signatures.

This CDR3 contains 16 residues. V was shortened by 1 base and J by 2 bases, with 12 bases between the two germline ends. Germline V gives CDR1 SGHVS, CDR2 FNYEAQ. Whole-study findings and limits: Cumulative public TCR beta family frequency identified CMV carriers with the relevant HLA. HLA-C-restricted, CMV-specific TCR beta clonotypes were dominant ex vivo.

TCRdb reprocessed the reads with MiXCR, giving one entry per CDR3 protein. This table has approximately 500,000 distinct CDR3 sequences, about 15% appearing once. This clonotype was detected ten times or more. Its matching antigen is unknown. This clonotype was obtained from a human donor in good health (CMV status not recorded). Some clones in this sample may be carry-over from other donors' samples. This rearrangement joins TRBV7-6 to TRBJ1-5, with D perhaps TRBD1 (6 bases). Input material: CD8+ T cells from PBMCs. CDR3: CASSLVPGVGNQPQHF. The CDR3 bases are TGTGCCAGCAGCTTAGTCCCAGGGGTAGGCAATCAGCCCCAGCATTTT.